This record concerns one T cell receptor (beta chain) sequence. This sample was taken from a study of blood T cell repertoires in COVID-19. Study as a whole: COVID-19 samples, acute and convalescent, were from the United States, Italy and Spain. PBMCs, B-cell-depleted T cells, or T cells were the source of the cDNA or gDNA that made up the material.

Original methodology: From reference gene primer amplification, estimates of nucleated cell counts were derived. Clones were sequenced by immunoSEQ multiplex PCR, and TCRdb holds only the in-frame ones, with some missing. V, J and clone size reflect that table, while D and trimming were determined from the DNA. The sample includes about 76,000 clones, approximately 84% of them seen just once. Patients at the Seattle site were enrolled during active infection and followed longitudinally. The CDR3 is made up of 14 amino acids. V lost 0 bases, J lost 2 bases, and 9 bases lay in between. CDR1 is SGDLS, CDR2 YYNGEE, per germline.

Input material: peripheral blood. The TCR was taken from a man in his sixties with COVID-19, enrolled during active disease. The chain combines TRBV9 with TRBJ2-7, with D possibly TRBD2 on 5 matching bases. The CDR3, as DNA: TGTGCCAGCAGCGTAGGCCTAGCAACCTACGAGCAGTACTTC. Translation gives CASSVGLATYEQYF.